This T cell receptor (beta chain) was observed in a study of blood T cell repertoires in COVID-19. Among Cohort 3 donors, those recovered had two negative PCRs, clearance, or symptom resolution. Here immunoSEQ multiplex PCR was the method, and the copy in TCRdb shows in-frame clones only, minus some. The table has approximately 190,000 clones, 80% to 85% seen once; the top ten hold around 7.5%. This clone occurred once. This clonotype was obtained from a man aged 40-55 years who had recovered from COVID-19. Sequencing was done on a sample of PBMCs or T cells enriched from blood (not recorded which).

This chain's CDR3 is CAWREAGRLNSPLHF. CDR3 sequence (DNA): TGTGCCTGGAGGGAAGCAGGGCGCCTCAATTCACCCCTCCACTTT. The chain carries TRBV30 and TRBJ1-6, with a tentative D call TRBD1 (5 bases). Germline lookup yields CDR1 GTSNPN and CDR2 SVGIG (reference sequence). Trimming left V 3 bases short and J 7 bases short, with 16 bases between. The CDR3 totals 15 residues.